This is a list of T cell receptor beta chains from one sample in a study of T cell repertoires in cytomegalovirus infection. TCRdb re-derived calls from the reads in MiXCR, one entry per CDR3 protein. The data hold about 150,000 distinct CDR3 sequences, with about 15% observed a single time. The sequencing sample was made of CD8+ T cells from PBMCs. These receptors were obtained from a human donor in good health (CMV status not recorded). Some clones in this sample may be carry-over from other donors' samples. Each CDR3 is given with its conserved first and last residue. The D gene is left open where the match is weak. The size entry is marked missing in some rows and otherwise reads once, few, many or a size class.

v_gene,j_gene,abundance,d_gene,len,CDR3nt,CDR3aa
TRBV11-2,TRBJ2-4,few,NA,16,TGTGCCAGCAGCCCCGCGGTAGCTATGTCCAAAAACATTCAGTACTTC,CASSPAVAMSKNIQYF
TRBV7-9,TRBJ2-7,NA,TRBD2,18,TGTGCCAGCAGCTCGCCGGGACTAGCGGGGGGACACTCCCACGAGCAGTACTTC,CASSSPGLAGGHSHEQYF
TRBV7-2,TRBJ2-1,NA,NA,14,TGTGCCAGCAGCGTTACGTCTGGTTACAATGAGCAGTTCTTC,CASSVTSGYNEQFF
TRBV12-3/TRBV12-4,TRBJ1-1,few,NA,11,TGTGCCAGCAGCTCCGGGACAAAAGCTTTCTTT,CASSSGTKAFF
TRBV12-5,TRBJ1-5,NA,TRBD1,15,TGTGCTAGTGGTTTAGACAGGGGTGGCAATCAGCCCCAGCATTTT,CASGLDRGGNQPQHF
TRBV7-9,TRBJ2-1,NA,TRBD1,16,TGTGCCAGCAGCTCATACGGGACAGGGGGCCTCGATGAGCGGTTCTTC,CASSSYGTGGLDERFF
TRBV20-1,TRBJ2-1,NA,TRBD2,16,TGCAGTGCTCCGCACTTAGGTAGCGGGAGGGCCGGTGAGCAGTTCTTC,CSAPHLGSGRAGEQFF
TRBV20-1,TRBJ2-1,NA,NA,16,TGCAGTGCTAGAGATACGGTCTTAGAAGTAATCAATGAGCAGTTCTTC,CSARDTVLEVINEQFF
TRBV20-1,TRBJ2-2,NA,NA,11,TGCAGTGCCCCATTATCGGGGGAGCTGTTTTTT,CSAPLSGELFF
TRBV2,TRBJ2-5,many,NA,11,TGTGCCAGCAGTCCCCGATTGGCCCAGTACTTC,CASSPRLAQYF
TRBV25-1,TRBJ2-1,few,NA,17,TGTGCCAGCAGTCCCAAGGGGGGAGGGCCATACAGGAATGAGCAGTTCTTC,CASSPKGGGPYRNEQFF
TRBV14,TRBJ1-1,NA,TRBD1,15,TGTGCCAGCAGCCCATGGACAGGTCCTGGGACTGAAGCTTTCTTT,CASSPWTGPGTEAFF
TRBV7-2,TRBJ1-1,few,NA,15,TGTGCCAGCAGCCCTCGGACGGAGATGAACACTGAAGCTTTCTTT,CASSPRTEMNTEAFF
TRBV28,TRBJ2-2,once,NA,15,TGTGCCAGCAGCCCACTAATTGGGTACACCGGGGAGCTGTTTTTT,CASSPLIGYTGELFF
TRBV28,TRBJ2-5,NA,TRBD1,16,TGTGCCAGCAAGTTGAGAGGGCAGGGGGCGATGGAGACCCAGTACTTC,CASKLRGQGAMETQYF
TRBV28,TRBJ2-7,NA,TRBD2,15,TGTGCCAGCAGTTCTTCTAGCGGAGGCTCCTACGAGCAGTACTTC,CASSSSSGGSYEQYF
TRBV7-9,TRBJ1-2,few,NA,16,TGTGCCAGCAGCTTAGAGAGGTGGGGAATGGACTATGGCTACACCTTC,CASSLERWGMDYGYTF
TRBV27,TRBJ1-2,NA,NA,15,TGTGCCAGCAGCCCCCGGCAGTCATCCGGGTATGGCTACACCTTC,CASSPRQSSGYGYTF
TRBV7-6,TRBJ1-2,few,NA,15,TGTGCCAGCAGCCCAGGGGCCGGGGGCGCAGGGGGCTACACCTTC,CASSPGAGGAGGYTF
TRBV28,TRBJ2-7,NA,NA,14,TGTGCCAGCAGTTTTTTCGGCGGTAGGTACGAGCAGTACTTC,CASSFFGGRYEQYF
TRBV12-3/TRBV12-4,TRBJ2-3,few,TRBD2,14,TGTGCCAGCAGTCCGGGACTAGTCTCAGATACGCAGTATTTT,CASSPGLVSDTQYF
TRBV10-3,TRBJ2-7,NA,TRBD2,14,TGTGCCATCAGTGAGACCGGGGACTACCACGAGCAGTACTTC,CAISETGDYHEQYF